This note documents a single T cell receptor (beta chain) sequence. Only in-frame clones appear in the TCRdb table, and some are missing; sequencing was by immunoSEQ multiplex PCR. Here the sample spans tens of thousands of clones, roughly 90% being singletons. The data were obtained in a study of technical replicates of blood from a few donors. What was sequenced was PBMCs. The TCR comes from a human donor in good health. Some clones in this sample may be carry-over from other donors' samples.

CDR3 residues: CAISASRDYNEQFF. The CDR3 bases are TGTGCCATCAGTGCAAGCAGGGATTACAATGAGCAGTTCTTC. The chain links TRBV10-3 to TRBJ2-1; a weak D match, TRBD1 (5 bases). V dropped 4 bases and J dropped 4 bases, with 11 bases sitting between them. From germline, CDR1 is ENHRY and CDR2 SYGVKD. The CDR3 consists of 14 residues.